This T cell receptor beta chain is drawn from a study of identical twins. Findings and caveats of the study: Reduced insertions were recorded for abundant cord blood beta clonotypes, with no such pattern in memory repertoires.

CDR1 is LGHNA, CDR2 YNFKEQ, per germline. CDR3 length: 18 amino acids. Via MiXCR, TCRdb re-called the 5' RACE reads, giving one row per CDR3 protein. The profile shows some 500,000 distinct CDR3 sequences, around a tenth of them singletons. This clonotype appeared once. What it binds is unknown. A read error may account for a junction end that differs from germline. These same records also appear under a second study, on yellow fever vaccine responses in identical twins.

The specimen was PBMCs. The sequence was collected from a woman aged 18-35 years in good health. The chain couples TRBV4-2 to TRBJ2-7; TRBD2 matches 10 bases. The CDR3 DNA reads TGTGCCATCAGCCCGGGGGGGCTGCTAGCGGGGGCCGTCTACGAGCAGTACTTC. Amino acids: CAISPGGLLAGAVYEQYF.